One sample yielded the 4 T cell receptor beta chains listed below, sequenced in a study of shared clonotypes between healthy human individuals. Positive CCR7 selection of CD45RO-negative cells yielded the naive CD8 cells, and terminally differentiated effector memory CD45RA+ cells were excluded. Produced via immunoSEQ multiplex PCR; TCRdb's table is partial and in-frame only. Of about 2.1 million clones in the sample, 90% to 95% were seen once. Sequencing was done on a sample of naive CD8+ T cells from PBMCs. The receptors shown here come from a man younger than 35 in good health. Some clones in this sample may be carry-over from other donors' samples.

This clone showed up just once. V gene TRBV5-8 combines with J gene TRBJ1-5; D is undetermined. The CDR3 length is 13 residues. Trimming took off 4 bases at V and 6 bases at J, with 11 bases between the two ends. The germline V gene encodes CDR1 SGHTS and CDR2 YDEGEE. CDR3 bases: TGTGCCAGCAGCCACGGATCCAGTCAGCCCCAGCATTTT. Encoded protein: CASSHGSSQPQHF. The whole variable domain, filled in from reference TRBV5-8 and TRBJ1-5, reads EAGVTQSPTHLIKTRGQQATLRCSPISGHTSVYWYQQALGLGLQFLLWYDEGEERNRGNFPPRFSGRQFPNYSSELNVNALELEDSALYLCASSHGSSQPQHFGDGTRLSIL.

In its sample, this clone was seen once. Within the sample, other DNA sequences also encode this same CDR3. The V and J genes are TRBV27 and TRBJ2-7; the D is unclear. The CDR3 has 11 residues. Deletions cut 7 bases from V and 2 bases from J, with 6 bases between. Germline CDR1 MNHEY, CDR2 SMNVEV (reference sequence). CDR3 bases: TGTGCCAGCACCAGCGCCTACGAGCAGTACTTC. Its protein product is CASTSAYEQYF.

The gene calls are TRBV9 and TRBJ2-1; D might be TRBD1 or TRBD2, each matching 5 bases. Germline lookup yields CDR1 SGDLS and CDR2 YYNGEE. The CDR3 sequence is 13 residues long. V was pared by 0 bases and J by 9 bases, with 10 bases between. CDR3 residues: CASSVVGGTEQFF. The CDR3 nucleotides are TGTGCCAGCAGCGTAGTAGGTGGGACTGAGCAGTTCTTC.

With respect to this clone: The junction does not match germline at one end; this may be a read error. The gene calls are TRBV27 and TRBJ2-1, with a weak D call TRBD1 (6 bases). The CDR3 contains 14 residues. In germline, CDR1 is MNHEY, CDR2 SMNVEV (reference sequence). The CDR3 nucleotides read TGTGCCAGCAGTTTATCGGGGGCTGTCGTTCCTATGATCTTC. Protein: CASSLSGAVVPMIF.